This entry describes one TCR beta chain. PCR primers comprised 60 Vbeta and 13 Jbeta primers. Repertoires were generated with immunoSEQ multiplex PCR, while TCRdb's copy carries only in-frame clones and drops some. The sample has 150,000 to 200,000 clones, approximately 79% seen once. This record belongs to a study of cytomegalovirus exposure and HLA in healthy donors. The CDR3 contains 15 residues. The V end was cut by 3 bases, the J end by 0 bases, with 10 bases between. Germline lookup yields CDR1 SGHVS and CDR2 FQNEAQ. This TCR was sampled from a woman aged 50 to 65 in good health and CMV-seropositive. V is TRBV7-8 and J is TRBJ2-3, with D unclear. The sequencing sample was made of PBMCs. CDR3 loop: CASSLGGLSTDTQYF. The CDR3 DNA reads TGTGCCAGCAGCTTGGGTGGGCTCAGCACAGATACGCAGTATTTT.